Listed here are 19 T cell receptor beta chains from one sample, sequenced in a study of T-cell reconstitution after alpha-beta-depleted transplantation in children. During its preparation, the TCRbeta library received unique molecular identifiers. MiXCR, run by TCRdb on the PCR reads, gives a single entry per CDR3 protein. The table lists about 610,000 distinct CDR3 sequences, under 12% of them singletons. The sample here was PBMCs from the stem cell graft donor, taken from the stem cell graft. The receptors originated from a human donor who donated a stem cell graft to a child with acute myeloid leukemia.

This clonotype was picked up many times. This chain connects TRBV20-1 to TRBJ2-1; no clear D. The CDR3 has 15 residues. Germline V gene sequence: CDR1 DFQATT, CDR2 SNEGSKA (reference sequence). V was cut by 0 bases and J by 0 bases, with 9 bases left in between. This CDR3 reads CSARDREYSYNEQFF. The CDR3 region has the DNA TGCAGTGCTAGAGATCGCGAATACTCCTACAATGAGCAGTTCTTC.

This clonotype was found a few times. The chain employs TRBV9 and TRBJ1-1; D ambiguous. V gave up 4 bases and J gave up 3 bases, with 10 bases separating them. CDR3 length: 13 amino acids. Germline lookup yields CDR1 SGDLS and CDR2 YYNGEE. The CDR3, as DNA: TGTGCCAGCAGCCCCCCTGTTGACACTGAAGCTTTCTTT. Its protein is CASSPPVDTEAFF.

Many counts were recorded for this clonotype. The V gene is TRBV20-1, the J gene TRBJ2-7, with D perhaps being TRBD1 or TRBD2 (5 bases each). The CDR3 spans 14 residues. The germline V and J ends were trimmed by 5 bases and 0 bases, with 14 bases remaining between them. Germline V gives CDR1 DFQATT, CDR2 SNEGSKA (reference sequence). The CDR3 spells CSALPGRNSYEQYF. The CDR3 DNA is TGCAGTGCTCTCCCGGGACGGAACTCCTACGAGCAGTACTTC.

This clonotype has just a few counts. The J gene is TRBJ2-5, the V gene TRBV5-1; possibly TRBD1 for D (6 bases). CDR3 length equals 15 residues. The V end was cut by 3 bases, the J end by 1 base, with 13 bases between. Germline V CDR1 and CDR2: SGHRS, YFSETQ. The CDR3 DNA sequence: TGCGCCAGCAGCTCCGGCACAGGGAGCCAAGAGACCCAGTACTTC. Its protein product is CASSSGTGSQETQYF.

A few counts support this clonotype. DNA for the CDR3: TGTGCCAGCAGCTTAAGGGCCCCCGGACAGGGCTTTTTCACAGATACGCAGTATTTT. It translates to CASSLRAPGQGFFTDTQYF. This sequence joins TRBV7-3 and TRBJ2-3, with 8 bases lining up with TRBD1. The germline gives CDR1 SGHTA, CDR2 FQGTGA. V gave up 1 base and J gave up 2 bases; unmatched junction bases: 14. The CDR3 contains 19 residues.

This sequence joins TRBV6-5 and TRBJ2-4; no firm D call. Germline V CDR1 and CDR2: MNHEY, SVGAGI. Deletions cut 0 bases from V and 4 bases from J, with 4 bases between. The CDR3 covers 13 residues. The CDR3 DNA reads TGTGCCAGCAGTTACTCCCAAAAAAACATTCAGTACTTC. It encodes CASSYSQKNIQYF.

CDR3 protein: CASPTGIPYNEQFF. For the CDR3, the DNA is TGTGCCAGTCCGACAGGGATTCCCTACAATGAGCAGTTCTTC. The chain uses TRBV25-1 and TRBJ2-1, with TRBD1 identical over 7 bases. Germline CDR1 and CDR2: MGHDK and SYGVNS. This CDR3 contains 14 residues. Losses at the gene ends were 9 bases for V and 2 bases for J; bases not matched to a gene: 7.

This clonotype was seen more than once but under ten times. The chain uses TRBV28 and TRBJ2-3, with 8 nucleotides matching TRBD2. Germline V lookup: CDR1 MDHEN, CDR2 SYDVKM. The CDR3 length is 16 residues. V lost 2 bases to trimming and J lost 2 bases; unmatched junction nucleotides: 6. The CDR3 loop is CASSLKLAGFTDTQYF. The CDR3 DNA follows: TGTGCCAGCAGTTTAAAATTAGCGGGGTTCACAGATACGCAGTATTTT.

V is TRBV2 and J is TRBJ2-7; D is possibly TRBD1 or TRBD2 (5 bases each). Germline V lookup: CDR1 SNHLY, CDR2 FYNNEI. V was trimmed by 7 bases and J by 2 bases, leaving 15 bases between them. The CDR3 runs to 14 residues. CDR3 sequence: CASTQERGAYEQYF. CDR3 bases: TGTGCCAGCACCCAGGAGAGAGGGGCCTACGAGCAGTACTTC.

This clonotype was seen more than once but under ten times. The rearrangement links TRBV4-3 to TRBJ2-2; 12 bases are a match to TRBD2. Germline V gene sequence: CDR1 LGHNA, CDR2 YSLEER. V shed 0 bases, J shed 5 bases, and the junction held 7 bases outside the gene matches. CDR3 length equals 18 residues. In DNA form, the CDR3 reads TGCGCCAGCAGCCAAGAAGGGGGTGGGACTAGCGGGACCGGGGAGCTGTTTTTT. This gives the protein CASSQEGGGTSGTGELFF.

The chain is built from TRBV30 and TRBJ2-3, with TRBD2 as a possible D gene (6 bases). Deletions cut 5 bases from V and 0 bases from J, with 12 bases between. Per the germline V gene, CDR1 is GTSNPN and CDR2 is SVGIG (reference sequence). The CDR3 is 14 residues long. The CDR3 DNA follows: TGTGCCTGGGAGAAGGGAGGAAGCACAGATACGCAGTATTTT. Encoded protein: CAWEKGGSTDTQYF.

This clonotype appeared a few times. The gene calls are TRBV6-5 and TRBJ2-5; D is ambiguous. V lost 4 bases to trimming and J lost 4 bases, with 16 bases between them. Looked up from germline, CDR1 is MNHEY and CDR2 is SVGAGI. The CDR3 is 15 amino acids. The CDR3 DNA reads TGTGCCAGCAGTTCCGCCCGGTCCCCTCCAGAGACCCAGTACTTC. Translated: CASSSARSPPETQYF.

This clonotype has a count of ten or more. The chain couples TRBV20-1 to TRBJ2-3, with D unresolved. CDR1 is DFQATT, CDR2 SNEGSKA, per germline (reference sequence). The length of the CDR3 is 13 residues. V was shortened by 5 bases and J by 7 bases, with 16 bases between the two germline ends. CDR3 in amino acids: CSAEERKQNTQYF. In DNA, the CDR3 is TGCAGTGCTGAAGAAAGGAAGCAGAATACGCAGTATTTT.

The table lists this clonotype with a few counts. The chain couples TRBV7-2 to TRBJ2-1; a possible D gene is TRBD2 (6 bases). The CDR3 covers 14 residues. Germline V gives CDR1 SGHTA, CDR2 FQGNSA. Trimming removed 1 base from V and 5 bases from J, with 9 bases in between. The CDR3 DNA follows: TGTGCCAGCAGCTTAGGGACTATGAACAATGAGCAGTTCTTC. Translation gives CASSLGTMNNEQFF.

This clonotype was found many times. The V gene is TRBV12-3 or TRBV12-4, the J gene TRBJ2-3; either TRBD1 or TRBD2 may supply D (5 bases each). This CDR3 is built from 13 residues. Trimming took off 1 base at V and 7 bases at J, with 9 bases between the two ends. The CDR3 DNA is TGTGCCAGCAGTTTAGGGGGACCCAATACGCAGTATTTT. The encoded protein is CASSLGGPNTQYF.

This clonotype has only a few counts. The rearrangement links TRBV12-3 or TRBV12-4 to TRBJ1-1; D gene uncertain. V lost 7 bases and J lost 7, with 10 bases in between. There are 11 residues in the CDR3. CDR3 loop: CASTPVYEAFF. The CDR3 region has the DNA TGTGCCAGCACCCCGGTATATGAAGCTTTCTTT.

This sequence joins TRBV3-1 and TRBJ2-5; the match to TRBD2 covers 11 bases. Unmatched junction bases numbered 2, after V lost 0 bases and J lost 2 bases. The CDR3 is made up of 16 amino acids. The germline V gene encodes CDR1 LGHDT and CDR2 YNNKEL (reference sequence). CDR3 DNA: TGTGCCAGCAGCCAAGATCGGACTAGCGGGCAAGAGACCCAGTACTTC. Protein sequence: CASSQDRTSGQETQYF.

The chain links TRBV5-6 to TRBJ1-6; 10 bases are a match to TRBD1. The CDR3 is 15 residues long. Germline lookup yields CDR1 SGHDT and CDR2 YYEEEE. Unmatched junction bases numbered 9, after V lost 6 bases and J lost 9 bases. The DNA for the CDR3 is TGTGCCAGCACCATCGACAGGGGGCTAACTTCACCCCTCCACTTT. This encodes CASTIDRGLTSPLHF.

This clonotype has a count of ten or more. V gene TRBV11-2 combines with J gene TRBJ2-2, with 7 bases identical to TRBD2. The CDR3 contains 18 residues. V was pared by 2 bases and J by 0 bases, with 9 bases of the junction left unmatched. Per the germline V gene, CDR1 is SGHAT and CDR2 is FQNNGV. The CDR3 reads CASSLYPPSGPNTGELFF. The CDR3 coding sequence is TGTGCCAGCAGCTTATATCCCCCTAGCGGCCCGAACACCGGGGAGCTGTTTTTT.